The TCR beta chain described here comes from a study of blood T cells in healthy people across ages. Study conclusions and caveats: Older individuals had lower TCR beta diversity per million T cells (the decline was roughly linear). Any conclusive comparison of naive versus antigen-experienced cells was prevented by using unsorted PBMCs.

The length of the CDR3 is 13 residues. The germline V gene encodes CDR1 DFQATT and CDR2 SNEGSKA (reference sequence). V lost 4 bases and J lost 3; bases outside the gene matches: 6. The use of a sample-barcoded 5' primer and a J-beta primer mix characterized a second PCR of about 7 to 12 cycles. MiXCR, run by TCRdb on the 5' RACE reads, gives a single entry per CDR3 protein. This sample has 590,000 or so distinct CDR3 sequences, with about 30% found just once. The sample holds many counts of this clonotype. What it recognizes is unknown. The specimen was blood. This sequence was found in a woman older than 75 in good health. V and J are TRBV20-1 and TRBJ2-7; TRBD1 agrees at 7 bases. CDR3 loop: CSAIEGAHYEQYF. In DNA, the CDR3 is TGCAGTGCTATTGAGGGGGCCCACTACGAGCAGTACTTC.